The 3 T cell receptor beta chains below come from one sample, sequenced in a study of cytomegalovirus exposure and HLA in healthy donors. In the PCR, 60 Vbeta and 13 Jbeta primers were used. Repertoires were generated with immunoSEQ multiplex PCR, while TCRdb's copy carries only in-frame clones and drops some. Among about 140,000 clones listed, around 59% were seen once. The sequencing sample was made of PBMCs. These receptors came from a male donor in good health and CMV-seronegative.

V gene TRBV6-5 combines with J gene TRBJ1-4; a possible D gene is TRBD1 (5 bases). The V and J ends lost 8 bases and 5 bases respectively, with 12 bases between them. Germline CDR1 and CDR2: MNHEY and SVGAGI. The CDR3 runs to 13 residues. The CDR3 spells CASGPGVNEKLFF. CDR3 sequence (DNA): TGTGCCAGCGGCCCGGGGGTCAATGAAAAACTGTTTTTT.

The chain employs TRBV6-1 and TRBJ1-2; D may be TRBD1 (5 bases). The CDR3 is 12 amino acids. CDR1 and CDR2 from the germline V gene are MNHNS and SASEGT. V lost 4 bases and J 4 bases, leaving 7 bases between the germline ends. This CDR3 reads CASSGGGYGYTF. The DNA for the CDR3 is TGTGCCAGCAGTGGGGGCGGCTATGGCTACACCTTC.

The gene calls are TRBV11-3 and TRBJ2-3; weak D call: TRBD1 (6 bases). This CDR3 contains 12 residues. Trimming took off 10 bases at V and 6 bases at J, with 14 bases between the two ends. Germline-derived CDR1 and CDR2 are SGHNT and YENEEA. In nucleotides, the CDR3 is TGTGCCACCTCATCAGGGGAGGATACGCAGTATTTT. It translates to CATSSGEDTQYF.